The 14 T cell receptor beta chains reported below all come from one sample, sequenced in a study of blood T cells in healthy people across ages. For the second PCR, which ran for about 6 to 12 cycles, a sample-barcoded 5' primer and a J-beta primer mix were used. A single record per CDR3 protein comes from TCRdb applying MiXCR to the 5' RACE reads. The repertoire includes 800,000 or so distinct CDR3 sequences, around 25% of them detected once, and more than 3% sits in the top ten. The same data also contributed to another study, on T cells of mothers and their children.

The sample consisted of blood. Receptor source: a boy younger than 18 in good health.

The V gene is TRBV20-1, the J gene TRBJ2-4, with D maybe TRBD1 (5 bases). This CDR3 contains 13 residues. Germline CDR1 and CDR2: DFQATT and SNEGSKA (reference sequence). The V end was cut by 6 bases, the J end by 4 bases, with 13 bases between. Here the CDR3 reads CSAWGGPKNIQYF. In DNA form, the CDR3 reads TGCAGTGCGTGGGGCGGTCCAAAAAACATTCAGTACTTC.

The CDR3 DNA sequence: TGTGCCACCAGTGATCCCGGGACATTTTCCCAAGAGACCCAGTACTTC. Translated, it gives CATSDPGTFSQETQYF. The chain links TRBV24-1 to TRBJ2-5, with a possible D match to TRBD1 (6 bases). With 3 bases removed from V and 1 base from J, the gap between germline ends came to 14 bases. Germline-derived CDR1 and CDR2 are KGHDR and SFDVKD. This CDR3 spans 16 amino acids.

This clonotype came up a few times. The J gene is TRBJ2-3, the V gene TRBV7-9, with D tentatively TRBD2 (6 bases). CDR1 is SEHNR and CDR2 is FQNEAQ in the germline V gene (reference sequence). V was clipped by 6 bases and J by 4 bases, with 29 bases between them. CDR3 length: 19 amino acids. CDR3 sequence reads: CASSMGGYRGRHLADTQYF. Here the CDR3 DNA reads TGTGCCAGCAGTATGGGGGGATATCGGGGGAGACACCTCGCAGATACGCAGTATTTT. The full variable domain, in which reference TRBV7-9 and TRBJ2-3 provide the parts outside the CDR3, is DTGVSQNPRHKITKRGQNVTFRCDPISEHNRLYWYRQTLGQGPEFLTYFQNEAQLEKSRLLSDRFSAERPKGSFSTLEIQRTEQGDSAMYLCASSMGGYRGRHLADTQYFGPGTRLTVL.

The rearrangement uses TRBV12-3 or TRBV12-4 and TRBJ2-1, with 8 bases identical to TRBD2. The CDR3 is made up of 17 amino acids. Trimming took 6 bases from V and 0 from J; bases not matched to a gene: 10. CDR3 sequence (DNA): TGTGCCAGCAGCCCTTTACTAGCGGTAAGCTCCTACAATGAGCAGTTCTTC. The encoded protein is CASSPLLAVSSYNEQFF.

The rearrangement uses TRBV7-3 and TRBJ2-7; 9 bases match TRBD2. Germline V gene data show CDR1 as SGHTA and CDR2 as FQGTGA. The V and J ends lost 1 base and 0 bases, in that order; junction bases with no gene match: 1. CDR3 length equals 15 residues. The CDR3 loop reads CASSLISGSSYEQYF. CDR3 nucleotides: TGTGCCAGCAGCTTAATTAGCGGGAGCTCCTACGAGCAGTACTTC.

This clonotype came up a few times. An end of the junction does not agree with germline; a read error may underlie this. This chain uses TRBV10-3 with TRBJ2-3; TRBD2 aligns across 7 bases. CDR1 is ENHRY and CDR2 is SYGVKD in the germline V gene. The CDR3 contains 14 residues. The CDR3 loop reads CAISEIPSGDTLYF. The CDR3 DNA sequence: TGTGCCATCAGTGAAATTCCTAGCGGAGATACGCTGTATTTT.

The chain employs TRBV4-2 and TRBJ1-2, with 8 bases lining up with TRBD1. Per germline, CDR1 LGHNA and CDR2 YNFKEQ. The CDR3 has 14 residues. J lost 4 bases, V lost 6 bases, and 7 bases had no gene match. CDR3 amino acids: CASRPDRGGYGYTF. The CDR3 nucleotides are TGTGCCAGCAGACCCGACAGGGGAGGCTATGGCTACACCTTC.

V is TRBV7-3 and J is TRBJ2-1, with 11 bases matching TRBD2. V shed 1 base, J shed 5 bases, and the junction held 7 bases outside the gene matches. The CDR3 sequence is 17 residues long. CDR1 is SGHTA, CDR2 FQGTGA, per germline. The CDR3 region has the DNA TGTGCCAGCAGCTTAATTAGCGGGGGGGGCGGTCACAATGAGCAGTTCTTC. This codes for CASSLISGGGGHNEQFF.

This clonotype was counted only a few times. The chain carries TRBV20-1 and TRBJ2-4; D tentatively fits TRBD1 or TRBD2 (5 bases each). V was cut by 0 bases and J by 7 bases, with 16 bases left in between. Germline V lookup: CDR1 DFQATT, CDR2 SNEGSKA (reference sequence). The CDR3 is 15 amino acids. The CDR3 region has the DNA TGCAGTGCTAGAGATATCGGTGGGGGAAATAACATTCAGTACTTC. Its protein product is CSARDIGGGNNIQYF.

This chain connects TRBV6-2 or TRBV6-3 to TRBJ2-5, with D possibly being TRBD2 (6 bases). The V and J ends lost 8 bases and 5 bases respectively, with 18 bases between them. The CDR3 is 14 residues long. Germline-derived CDR1 and CDR2 are MNHEY and SVGEGT. The CDR3 nucleotides read TGTGCCAGCGAAGCGGGTTGGGGTTTGGAGACCCAGTACTTC. Translating gives CASEAGWGLETQYF.

This clonotype turned up a few times. V is TRBV20-1 and J is TRBJ2-1; 7 nucleotides agree with TRBD2. Germline V gene data show CDR1 as DFQATT and CDR2 as SNEGSKA (reference sequence). V was clipped by 3 bases and J by 0 bases; unmatched bases: 11. CDR3 length: 17 amino acids. CDR3 amino acids: CSARSILGGSSYNEQFF. The CDR3 coding sequence is TGCAGTGCTAGGTCTATTCTCGGCGGGAGCTCCTACAATGAGCAGTTCTTC.

This clonotype was observed at least ten times. This chain joins TRBV5-5 and TRBJ1-4; perhaps TRBD1 as D (6 bases). Germline V gives CDR1 SGHKS, CDR2 YYEKEE (reference sequence). This CDR3 comprises 14 residues. Trimming pared 0 bases from V and 5 bases from J, leaving 8 bases between. The CDR3 coding sequence is TGTGCCAGCAGCTTGGGGGGGGGCAATGAAAAACTGTTTTTT. This gives the protein CASSLGGGNEKLFF.

The chain combines TRBV7-2 with TRBJ1-1; 11 bases match TRBD1. Losses at the gene ends were 0 bases for V and 1 base for J; bases not matched to a gene: 1. Germline assignment: CDR1 SGHTA and CDR2 FQGNSA. The CDR3 has 16 amino acids. CDR3 DNA: TGTGCCAGCAGCTTAGCCGGACAGGGGGCGAACACTGAAGCTTTCTTT. Translating gives CASSLAGQGANTEAFF.

The chain couples TRBV9 to TRBJ2-7; 14 nucleotides match TRBD2. V lost 7 bases and J lost 6; bases outside the gene matches: 3. The germline V gene has CDR1 SGDLS and CDR2 YYNGEE. This CDR3 is 13 amino acids long. The CDR3 nucleotides read TGTGCCAGCGGGGGGACTAGCGGGAGCGAGCAGTACTTC. This encodes CASGGTSGSEQYF.